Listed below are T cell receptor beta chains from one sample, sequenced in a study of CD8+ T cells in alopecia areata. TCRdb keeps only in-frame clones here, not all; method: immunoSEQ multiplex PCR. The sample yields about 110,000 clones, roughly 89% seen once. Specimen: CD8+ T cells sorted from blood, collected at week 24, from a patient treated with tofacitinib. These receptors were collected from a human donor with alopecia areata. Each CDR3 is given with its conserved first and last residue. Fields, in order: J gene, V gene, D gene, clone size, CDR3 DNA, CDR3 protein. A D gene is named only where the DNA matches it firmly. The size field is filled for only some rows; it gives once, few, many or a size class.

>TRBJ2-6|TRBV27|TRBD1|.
TGTGCCAGCAGTCGGGGACAGCCACTCTCTGGGGCCAACGTCCTGACTTTC
CASSRGQPLSGANVLTF
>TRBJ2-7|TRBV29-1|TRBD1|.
TGCAGCGTTGATCTGGGACAGGGGATCTACGAGCAGTACTTC
CSVDLGQGIYEQYF
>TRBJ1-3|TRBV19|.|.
TGTGCCAGTAGTATCCGGGATTTCTCTGGAAACACCATATATTTT
CASSIRDFSGNTIYF
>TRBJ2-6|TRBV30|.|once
TGTGCCTGGACCCAGGGATCCGGGGCCAACGTCCTGACTTTC
CAWTQGSGANVLTF
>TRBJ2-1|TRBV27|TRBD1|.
TGTGCCAGCAGTCCCCGAACAGGGGGAATCAATGAGCAGTTCTTC
CASSPRTGGINEQFF
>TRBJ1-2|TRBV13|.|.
TGTGCCAGCAGCTTACGGGGGATCTATGGCTACACCTTC
CASSLRGIYGYTF
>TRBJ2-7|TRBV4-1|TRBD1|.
TGCGCCAGCAGGGTAGGACAGGGCTCCGACTACGAGCAGTACTTC
CASRVGQGSDYEQYF
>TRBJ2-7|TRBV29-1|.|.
TGCAGCGTCCGGGACCTAGCCTACGAGCAGTACTTC
CSVRDLAYEQYF
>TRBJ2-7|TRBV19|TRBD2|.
TGTGCCAGTAGCGAACTAGCGCCTGCCTACGAGCAGTACTTC
CASSELAPAYEQYF
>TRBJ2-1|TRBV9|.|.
TGTGCCAGCAGCGCGACCATGAATGAGCAGTTCTTC
CASSATMNEQFF
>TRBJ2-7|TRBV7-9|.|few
TGTGCCAGCAGCTTGCTCCAGACTAGTGAGGACGAGCAGTACTTC
CASSLLQTSEDEQYF
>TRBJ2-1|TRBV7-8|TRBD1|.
TGTGCCAGCAGTCCCACGGGACAGCCATACAATGAGCAGTTCTTC
CASSPTGQPYNEQFF
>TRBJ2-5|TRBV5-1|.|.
TGCGCCAGCAGCTTCGGCGTCGACCAAGAGACCCAGTACTTC
CASSFGVDQETQYF
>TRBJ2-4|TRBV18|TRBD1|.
TGTGCCAGCTCACTTTCACCGACGCGGACAGGGGTAGCCAAAAACATTCAGTACTTC
CASSLSPTRTGVAKNIQYF
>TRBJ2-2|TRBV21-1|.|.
TGTGCCAGCAGCATACAGGGGCCCGGGGAGCTGTTTTTT
CASSIQGPGELFF
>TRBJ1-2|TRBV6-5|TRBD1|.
TGTGCCAGCAGTTACTCAGGGGGCGTTGGCTATGGCTACACCTTC
CASSYSGGVGYGYTF
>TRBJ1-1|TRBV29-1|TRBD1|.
TGCAGCGTGGACCGACAGGGGGTGAACACTGAAGCTTCCTTT
CSVDRQGVNTEASF
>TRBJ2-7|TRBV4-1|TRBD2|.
TGCGCCAGCAGCCAAGATCGGCGCGGGGGGGGCGAGCAGTACTTC
CASSQDRRGGGEQYF
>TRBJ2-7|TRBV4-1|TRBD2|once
TGCGCCAGCAGCCAAACTAGCGGGGCTGCCTACGAGCAGTACTTC
CASSQTSGAAYEQYF
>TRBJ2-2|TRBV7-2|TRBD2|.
TGTGCCAGCAGCTTACTAGCGGGGACTAACACCGGGGAGCTGTTTTTT
CASSLLAGTNTGELFF
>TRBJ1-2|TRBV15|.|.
TGTGCCACCAGCAGAGACAGGGGCAGGGAGGATGGCTACACCTTC
CATSRDRGREDGYTF
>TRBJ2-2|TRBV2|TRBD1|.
TGTGCCAGCAGTGACAGGGGGCAAGCCGGGGAGCTGTTTTTT
CASSDRGQAGELFF
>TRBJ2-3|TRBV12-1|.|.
TGTGCCAGCAGCGCGACTAGCGGGACAGATACGCAGTATTTT
CASSATSGTDTQYF
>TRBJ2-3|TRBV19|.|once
TGTGCCAGTAGTATAGTGCCATCAGATACGCAGTATTTT
CASSIVPSDTQYF
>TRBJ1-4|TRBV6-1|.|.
TGTGCCAGCAGTGAAGCCCTGGGGGTAACTAATGAAAAACTGTTTTTT
CASSEALGVTNEKLFF
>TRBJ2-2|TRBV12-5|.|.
TGTGCTAGTGCCGGGGGCCAACAACGAACCGGGGAGCTGTTTTTT
CASAGGQQRTGELFF
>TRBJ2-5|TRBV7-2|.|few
TGTGCCAGCAGCTTAGTTCGGGGCGGAGAGTCCCAGTACTTC
CASSLVRGGESQYF
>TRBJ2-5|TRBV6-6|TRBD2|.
TGTGCCAGCAGCACCCCAGCGGGGGGACGGGAGACCCAGTACTTC
CASSTPAGGRETQYF
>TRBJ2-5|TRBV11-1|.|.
TGTGCCAGCAGCCTGACAGCGCAAGGGGCCCAGTACTTC
CASSLTAQGAQYF
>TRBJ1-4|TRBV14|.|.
TGTGCCAGCAGCCAACGGAACAAACTGTTTTTT
CASSQRNKLFF
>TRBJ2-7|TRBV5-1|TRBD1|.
TGCGCCAGCAGCCATGGTGTGGGACAGGGGGCATACGAGCAGTACTTC
CASSHGVGQGAYEQYF
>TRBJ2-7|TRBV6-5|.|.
TGTGCCAGCAGTTGGCGCGGGACAGCTTACTACGAGCAGTACTTC
CASSWRGTAYYEQYF
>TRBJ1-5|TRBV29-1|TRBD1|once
TGCAGCGTTGAGAGCAGGGGGAATCAGCCCCAGCATTTT
CSVESRGNQPQHF
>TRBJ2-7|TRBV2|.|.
TGTGCCAGCAGTCTCGGGGCGTTGGAGCAGTACTTC
CASSLGALEQYF
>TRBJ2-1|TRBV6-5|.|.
TGTGCCAGCAGTTACTCGATTGGCGGGGATGAGCAGTTCTTC
CASSYSIGGDEQFF
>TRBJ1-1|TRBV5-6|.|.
TGTGCCAGCAGCTTTCAGGGTGCCTGGAACACTGAAGCTTTCTTT
CASSFQGAWNTEAFF
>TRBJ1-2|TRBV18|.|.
TGTGCCAGCTCACTCCTCCGTAGGGGCTGGAACTATGGCTACACCTTC
CASSLLRRGWNYGYTF
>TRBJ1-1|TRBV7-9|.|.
TGTGCCAGCAGCTTAAGGCCTATAGGGGACACTGAAGCTTTCTTT
CASSLRPIGDTEAFF
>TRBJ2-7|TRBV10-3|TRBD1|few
TGTGCCATCAGTGTGGGGGACAGGTCCTCCTACGAGCAGTACTTC
CAISVGDRSSYEQYF
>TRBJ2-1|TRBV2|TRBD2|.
TGTGCCAGCAGGACCGTACGCGGCGGGGGGTACAATGAGCAGTTCTTC
CASRTVRGGGYNEQFF
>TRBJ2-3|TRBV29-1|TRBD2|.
TGCAGCGTTGAAGGGGGTCTAGCGGGGGAACCAGATACGCAGTATTTT
CSVEGGLAGEPDTQYF
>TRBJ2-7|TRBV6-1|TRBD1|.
TGTGCCAGCAGTGAGGAGGGGTGGACAGGGACCGAGCAGTACTTC
CASSEEGWTGTEQYF
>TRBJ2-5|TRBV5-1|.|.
TGCGCCAGCAGCCCCCATGGGGGAATAGAGACCCAGTACTTC
CASSPHGGIETQYF
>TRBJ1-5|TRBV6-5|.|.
TGTGCCAGCAGACCGACAGGTTATAGCAATCAGCCCCAGCATTTT
CASRPTGYSNQPQHF
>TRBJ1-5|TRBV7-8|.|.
TGTGCCAGCAGCTTAGGAACCGACAATCAGCCCCAGCATTTT
CASSLGTDNQPQHF
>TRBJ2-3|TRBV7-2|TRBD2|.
TGTGCCAGCAGCTTCATTCCGGGACTAGCAGGAGATACGCAGTATTTT
CASSFIPGLAGDTQYF
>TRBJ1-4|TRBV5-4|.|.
TGTGCCAGCAGCCGGAAGCAAATGGAGGAAAAACTGTTTTTT
CASSRKQMEEKLFF
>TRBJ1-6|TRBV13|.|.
TGTGCCAGCAGCGTGGGACGGGAGAGTAGATCACCCCTCCACTTT
CASSVGRESRSPLHF
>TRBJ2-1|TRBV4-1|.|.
TGCGCCAGCAGCCAAAGGGGGGAGGGCAATGAGCAGTTCTTC
CASSQRGEGNEQFF
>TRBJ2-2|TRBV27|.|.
TGTGCCAGCAGTTTGGCTTGGGGTGCGAACACCGGGGAGCTGTTTTTT
CASSLAWGANTGELFF
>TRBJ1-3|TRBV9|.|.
TGTGCCAGCAGCGTAGGCGCAGGGACTGGAAACACCATATATTTT
CASSVGAGTGNTIYF
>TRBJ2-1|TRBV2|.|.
TGTGCCAGCAGTGACGAGGCCGGGGGCCTTTACAATGAGCAGTTCTTC
CASSDEAGGLYNEQFF
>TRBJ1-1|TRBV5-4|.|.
TGTGCCAGCAGCTTGAGCTGGGAAACTGAAGCTTTCTTT
CASSLSWETEAFF
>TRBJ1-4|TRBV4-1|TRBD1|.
TGCGCCAGCAGCATAGGACAGGGGGCTAATACTAATGAAAAACTGTTTTTT
CASSIGQGANTNEKLFF
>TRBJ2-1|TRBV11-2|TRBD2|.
TGTGCCAGCAGCCTAGCGGGGGGGAATCACAATGAGCAGTTCTTC
CASSLAGGNHNEQFF
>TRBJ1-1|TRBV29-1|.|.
TGCAGCGCAAGAACAGGGTTCACTGAAGCTTTCTTT
CSARTGFTEAFF
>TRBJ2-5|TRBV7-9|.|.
TGTGCCAGCAGCTTACGGATAGGCCTCCAAGAGACCCAGTACTTC
CASSLRIGLQETQYF
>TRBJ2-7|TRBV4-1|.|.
TGCGCCAGCAGCCAAGTAGGTCCGGGTCTCGAGCAGTACTTC
CASSQVGPGLEQYF
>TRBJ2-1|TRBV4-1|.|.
TGCGCCAGCAGCCCCCCGGGCCGATACAATGAGCAGTTCTTC
CASSPPGRYNEQFF